One sample yielded the 13 T cell receptor beta chains listed below, sequenced in a study of blood T cell repertoires in COVID-19. The table came from immunoSEQ multiplex PCR; TCRdb's copy has only in-frame clones and leaves some out. The data contain more than 300,000 clones, under 95% of them singletons. Sequencing was done on a sample of peripheral blood. The receptor set was obtained from a woman younger than 35 who had recovered from COVID-19.

The chain is built from TRBV18 and TRBJ1-3; TRBD1 aligns across 9 bases. The CDR3 is made up of 18 amino acids. J was trimmed by 4 bases and V by 5 bases; bases with no gene match: 15. The germline V gene has CDR1 KGHSH and CDR2 LQKENI. The CDR3: CASSSAGTGHSAGNTIYF. The DNA for the CDR3 is TGTGCCAGCTCATCAGCCGGGACAGGGCACTCTGCCGGAAACACCATATATTTT.

J is TRBJ2-4 and V is TRBV19, with a possible D match to TRBD2 (6 bases). Trimming left V 11 bases short and J 6 bases short, with 14 bases between. The CDR3 consists of 12 residues. CDR1 is LNHDA and CDR2 is SQIVND in the germline V gene (reference sequence). CDR3 residues: CASGGGINIQYF. The CDR3 coding sequence is TGTGCCTCAGGAGGAGGGATAAACATTCAGTACTTC.

The J gene is TRBJ2-7, the V gene TRBV13; weak D call: TRBD1 (6 bases). The CDR3 totals 14 residues. V was cut by 3 bases and J by 2 bases, with 11 bases left in between. Germline CDR1 PRHDT, CDR2 FYEKMQ (reference sequence). CDR3 region: CASSLGTSPYEQYV. The CDR3 region has the DNA TGTGCCAGCAGCTTGGGGACATCACCCTACGAGCAGTACGTC.

This clone was recorded only once. The chain employs TRBV7-8 and TRBJ2-1, with TRBD2 matching 9 bases. Germline CDR1 SGHVS, CDR2 FQNEAQ. The V and J ends lost 5 bases and 8 bases, in that order; junction bases with no gene match: 10. The CDR3 contains 15 residues. The CDR3 sequence: CASSPLAGGPHEQFF. DNA for the CDR3: TGTGCCAGCAGCCCCCTGGCGGGAGGGCCGCATGAGCAGTTCTTC.

Only a few counts were recorded for this clone. This same CDR3 is encoded by further DNA sequences in the sample. This chain connects TRBV6-6 to TRBJ2-7; no clear D gene. V was cut by 2 bases and J by 3 bases, with 8 bases left in between. From germline, CDR1 is MNHNY and CDR2 SVGAGI (reference sequence). The CDR3 is 13 residues long. The chain's CDR3 is CASSYRQDYEQYV. The CDR3 region has the DNA TGTGCCAGCAGTTACAGGCAGGACTACGAGCAGTACGTC.

The V call is TRBV15, the J call TRBJ2-1, with TRBD2 matching over 10 bases. The CDR3 runs 16 residues. Germline trimming cut 5 bases from V and 1 base from J; bases unmatched to any gene: 5. Germline loops: CDR1 LNHNV, CDR2 YYDKDF (reference sequence). In DNA form, the CDR3 reads TGTGCCACCAGCGGAGGAGCGGGAGGGTCCTACAATGAGCAGTTCTTC. It specifies CATSGGAGGSYNEQFF.

The chain combines TRBV18 with TRBJ2-2, with TRBD2 matching 15 bases. V lost 3 bases and J lost 0; bases outside the gene matches: 2. CDR1 is KGHSH and CDR2 is LQKENI in the germline V gene. The length of the CDR3 is 18 residues. This CDR3 is CASSPGTSGRPNTGELFF. Written as DNA, the CDR3 is TGTGCCAGCTCACCTGGGACTAGCGGGAGGCCGAACACCGGGGAGCTGTTTTTT.

J is TRBJ1-3 and V is TRBV5-1; D is unclear. Germline values: CDR1 SGHRS, CDR2 YFSETQ. The CDR3 covers 15 residues. Trimming took 5 bases from V and 0 from J, leaving 12 bases between them. CDR3 DNA: TGCGCCAGCAGGGACTACAAGTCCTCTGGAAACACCATATATTTT. Residues: CASRDYKSSGNTIYF.

The rearrangement uses TRBV27 and TRBJ2-3; TRBD1 matches 7 bases. Germline V gives CDR1 MNHEY, CDR2 SMNVEV (reference sequence). The CDR3 sequence is 13 residues long. V trimming: 0 bases; J trimming: 7 bases; junction bases outside the gene matches: 1. CDR3 protein: CASSLSQGNTQYF. DNA for the CDR3: TGTGCCAGCAGTTTATCACAGGGGAATACGCAGTATTTT.

The chain uses TRBV11-3 and TRBJ1-1; D call uncertain. The V gene lost 0 bases and the J gene lost 7 bases, with 9 bases spanning the gap. CDR3 length: 13 residues. Germline CDR1 SGHNT, CDR2 YENEEA. The CDR3: CASSLEPLYEAFF. CDR3 nucleotides: TGTGCCAGCAGCTTAGAACCCCTATATGAAGCTTTCTTT.

This rearrangement joins TRBV6-5 to TRBJ2-1; D is perhaps TRBD2 (5 bases). The CDR3 sequence is 14 residues long. Between the trimmed V and J ends, which lost 2 bases and 5 bases, there was a span of 10 bases. Germline values: CDR1 MNHEY, CDR2 SVGAGI. The CDR3 coding sequence is TGTGCCAGCAGTTACCTCGGGATGGACAATGAGCAGTTCTTC. Translating gives CASSYLGMDNEQFF.

The CDR3 nucleotides are TGTGCCAGCAGCTGGACTAGCGGGATAAATGAGCAGTTCTTC. It is translated as CASSWTSGINEQFF. This chain connects TRBV7-9 to TRBJ2-1, with 12 positions matching TRBD2. The CDR3 totals 14 residues. Germline V lookup: CDR1 SEHNR, CDR2 FQNEAQ (reference sequence). The V gene end was trimmed by 4 bases and the J gene end by 7 bases; junction bases not matched to a gene: 2.

Only one count was recorded for this clone. CDR3 DNA: TGCAGCGTTGAAGAGGGACAGGTTAGCACAGATACGCAGTATTTT. This codes for CSVEEGQVSTDTQYF. The chain links TRBV29-1 to TRBJ2-3; 8 bases line up with TRBD1. This CDR3 has 15 amino acids. The J segment lost 0 bases and the V segment lost 0 bases, leaving 2 bases of the junction unmatched. The germline gives CDR1 SQVTM, CDR2 ANQGSEA.